The 2 T cell receptor beta chains reported below all come from one sample, sequenced in a study of blood T cell repertoires in COVID-19. Only in-frame clones appear in the TCRdb table, and some are missing; sequencing was by immunoSEQ multiplex PCR. In the table there are about 180,000 clones, around 85% of which are singletons. What was sequenced was PBMCs or T cells enriched from blood (not recorded which). The source is a man aged 35 to 55 who had recovered from COVID-19.

The genes are TRBV2 and TRBJ1-2, with D hard to call. The CDR3 is 13 residues long. Germline V lookup: CDR1 SNHLY, CDR2 FYNNEI. V was shortened by 4 bases and J by 7 bases, with 13 bases between the two germline ends. CDR3 region: CASSVEGSRGYTF. In DNA, the CDR3 is TGTGCCAGCAGTGTGGAGGGTTCCCGTGGCTACACCTTC.

The V call is TRBV6-2 or TRBV6-3, the J call TRBJ1-4, with TRBD1 matching 10 bases. V was clipped by 6 bases and J by 4 bases; unmatched bases: 8. The CDR3 has 16 residues. Germline V gene data show CDR1 as MNHEY and CDR2 as SVGEGT. The CDR3 protein is CASSSGTGAVNEKLFF. The CDR3 nucleotides are TGTGCCAGCAGCTCTGGGACAGGGGCCGTTAATGAAAAACTGTTTTTT.